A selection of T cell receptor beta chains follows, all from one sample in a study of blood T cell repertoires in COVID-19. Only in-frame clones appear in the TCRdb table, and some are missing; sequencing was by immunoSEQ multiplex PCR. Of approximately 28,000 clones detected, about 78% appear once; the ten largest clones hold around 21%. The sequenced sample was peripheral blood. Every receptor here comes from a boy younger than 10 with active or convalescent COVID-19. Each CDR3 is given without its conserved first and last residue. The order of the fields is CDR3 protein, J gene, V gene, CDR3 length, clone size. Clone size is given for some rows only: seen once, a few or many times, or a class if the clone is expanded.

cdr3_aa: ASSPWTSGRVYEQY; j_call: TRBJ2-7; v_call: TRBV9; cdr3_length: 14; clone_size: NA
cdr3_aa: ASSGRDSGKEQF; j_call: TRBJ2-1; v_call: TRBV11-3; cdr3_length: 12; clone_size: NA
cdr3_aa: ASSAPGGAQETQY; j_call: TRBJ2-5; v_call: TRBV9; cdr3_length: 13; clone_size: NA
cdr3_aa: ASSWSSGSEYEQY; j_call: TRBJ2-7; v_call: TRBV27; cdr3_length: 13; clone_size: NA
cdr3_aa: ASSKRYQRAYEQY; j_call: TRBJ2-7; v_call: TRBV5-4; cdr3_length: 13; clone_size: once
cdr3_aa: ASSLAVGVWRANTGELF; j_call: TRBJ2-2; v_call: TRBV7-8; cdr3_length: 17; clone_size: NA
cdr3_aa: ASRRQSVNQPQH; j_call: TRBJ1-5; v_call: TRBV28; cdr3_length: 12; clone_size: NA
cdr3_aa: ASRGGDGNQPQH; j_call: TRBJ1-5; v_call: TRBV6-6; cdr3_length: 12; clone_size: NA
cdr3_aa: ASSQTSRPYNEQF; j_call: TRBJ2-1; v_call: TRBV3-1/TRBV3-2; cdr3_length: 13; clone_size: NA
cdr3_aa: ASSQAWTSGTYEQY; j_call: TRBJ2-7; v_call: TRBV4-3; cdr3_length: 14; clone_size: NA
cdr3_aa: ASSRVDSNQPQH; j_call: TRBJ1-5; v_call: TRBV10-2; cdr3_length: 12; clone_size: NA
cdr3_aa: ASSYPDRTGYEGYT; j_call: TRBJ1-2; v_call: TRBV5-6; cdr3_length: 14; clone_size: NA
cdr3_aa: ASSLAGTSRDTQY; j_call: TRBJ2-3; v_call: TRBV5-1; cdr3_length: 13; clone_size: once
cdr3_aa: ASSWVTGASYGYT; j_call: TRBJ1-2; v_call: TRBV19; cdr3_length: 13; clone_size: once
cdr3_aa: ASSVVVGEGMNTEAF; j_call: TRBJ1-1; v_call: TRBV9; cdr3_length: 15; clone_size: NA
cdr3_aa: AILADGELF; j_call: TRBJ2-2; v_call: TRBV19; cdr3_length: 9; clone_size: NA
cdr3_aa: ASSIRSFRTSGGLSYNEQF; j_call: TRBJ2-1; v_call: TRBV19; cdr3_length: 19; clone_size: NA
cdr3_aa: ASSLGGSYGYT; j_call: TRBJ1-2; v_call: TRBV7-2; cdr3_length: 11; clone_size: NA
cdr3_aa: ATSGRGQGGWNEQF; j_call: TRBJ2-1; v_call: TRBV15; cdr3_length: 14; clone_size: NA
cdr3_aa: ASSRPGQSTYEQY; j_call: TRBJ2-7; v_call: TRBV27; cdr3_length: 13; clone_size: NA
cdr3_aa: ASSHGTGAGGNTIY; j_call: TRBJ1-3; v_call: TRBV4-3; cdr3_length: 14; clone_size: NA
cdr3_aa: ASWRTPTNYGYT; j_call: TRBJ1-2; v_call: TRBV5-4; cdr3_length: 12; clone_size: NA
cdr3_aa: ASRGGAMNTEAF; j_call: TRBJ1-1; v_call: TRBV28; cdr3_length: 12; clone_size: NA
cdr3_aa: ASSQVLSQGARSTEAF; j_call: TRBJ1-1; v_call: TRBV4-1; cdr3_length: 16; clone_size: NA
cdr3_aa: ASSEDGGYT; j_call: TRBJ1-2; v_call: TRBV2; cdr3_length: 9; clone_size: NA
cdr3_aa: SVDSLAGVTSTDTQY; j_call: TRBJ2-3; v_call: TRBV29-1; cdr3_length: 15; clone_size: few
cdr3_aa: ASSPTGSGANVLT; j_call: TRBJ2-6; v_call: TRBV28; cdr3_length: 13; clone_size: NA
cdr3_aa: ASSSGWGVRTDTQY; j_call: TRBJ2-3; v_call: TRBV11-1; cdr3_length: 14; clone_size: NA
cdr3_aa: ASSHFGTRQETQY; j_call: TRBJ2-5; v_call: TRBV27; cdr3_length: 13; clone_size: NA
cdr3_aa: ASSLGALGTANTGELF; j_call: TRBJ2-2; v_call: TRBV5-1; cdr3_length: 16; clone_size: NA
cdr3_aa: ASSSPFRYRGTGELF; j_call: TRBJ2-2; v_call: TRBV7-9; cdr3_length: 15; clone_size: NA
cdr3_aa: ASSSSGGSDEQF; j_call: TRBJ2-1; v_call: TRBV7-2; cdr3_length: 12; clone_size: NA
cdr3_aa: ASSQLAGGTDTQY; j_call: TRBJ2-3; v_call: TRBV5-1; cdr3_length: 13; clone_size: NA
cdr3_aa: ASSFSGGNTEAF; j_call: TRBJ1-1; v_call: TRBV7-8; cdr3_length: 12; clone_size: many
cdr3_aa: ASSSGGSSYNEQF; j_call: TRBJ2-1; v_call: TRBV5-4; cdr3_length: 13; clone_size: NA
cdr3_aa: SVWTVGTYEQY; j_call: TRBJ2-7; v_call: TRBV29-1; cdr3_length: 11; clone_size: once
cdr3_aa: ASSQHQALLQEAF; j_call: TRBJ1-1; v_call: TRBV3-1/TRBV3-2; cdr3_length: 13; clone_size: NA
cdr3_aa: ASSRQEGAGSPLH; j_call: TRBJ1-6; v_call: TRBV7-6; cdr3_length: 13; clone_size: NA
cdr3_aa: ASSLAGQSSTDTQY; j_call: TRBJ2-3; v_call: TRBV5-1; cdr3_length: 14; clone_size: NA
cdr3_aa: ASSATSGPYYEQY; j_call: TRBJ2-7; v_call: TRBV7-2; cdr3_length: 13; clone_size: NA
cdr3_aa: ASSPLETGGLF; j_call: TRBJ2-2; v_call: TRBV9; cdr3_length: 11; clone_size: few
cdr3_aa: ASSYWGRSSYEKLF; j_call: TRBJ1-4; v_call: TRBV6-5; cdr3_length: 14; clone_size: NA
cdr3_aa: ASSAPGQGEGYT; j_call: TRBJ1-2; v_call: TRBV19; cdr3_length: 12; clone_size: NA
cdr3_aa: ASSLGQGAPYEAF; j_call: TRBJ1-1; v_call: TRBV11-2; cdr3_length: 13; clone_size: NA
cdr3_aa: ASKSERSGGELF; j_call: TRBJ2-2; v_call: TRBV6-4; cdr3_length: 12; clone_size: NA
cdr3_aa: ASSPVLATNEKLF; j_call: TRBJ1-4; v_call: TRBV5-6; cdr3_length: 13; clone_size: NA
cdr3_aa: ASSERQGLYGYT; j_call: TRBJ1-2; v_call: TRBV6-1; cdr3_length: 12; clone_size: NA
cdr3_aa: ASSAQGNGNQPQH; j_call: TRBJ1-5; v_call: TRBV9; cdr3_length: 13; clone_size: NA
cdr3_aa: ATAPSGRRGAGELF; j_call: TRBJ2-2; v_call: TRBV24-1; cdr3_length: 14; clone_size: NA